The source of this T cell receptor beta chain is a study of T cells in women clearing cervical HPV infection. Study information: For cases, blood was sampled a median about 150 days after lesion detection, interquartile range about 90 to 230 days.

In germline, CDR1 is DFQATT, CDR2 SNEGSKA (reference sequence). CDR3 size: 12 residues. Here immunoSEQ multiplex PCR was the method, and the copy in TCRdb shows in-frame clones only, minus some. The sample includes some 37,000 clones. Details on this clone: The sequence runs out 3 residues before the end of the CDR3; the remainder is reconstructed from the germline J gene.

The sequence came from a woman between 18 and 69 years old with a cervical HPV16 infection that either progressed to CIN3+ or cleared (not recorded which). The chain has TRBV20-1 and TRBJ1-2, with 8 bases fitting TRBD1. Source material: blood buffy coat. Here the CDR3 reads CSAPWTGHGYTF. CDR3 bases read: TGCAGTGCCCCGTGGACAGGGCACGGC.